These 25 T cell receptor beta chains were sequenced from one sample in a study of read filtering for tumor transcriptome and immune sequencing. Molecular barcoded adaptors covering alpha/delta and beta/gamma chains were used on about 0.4 ug RNA. Using its own MiXCR run on the reads, TCRdb lists one record per CDR3 protein. Here the sample spans about 60,000 distinct CDR3 sequences, about 14% being singletons. What was sequenced was a population of CD138-negative cells sorted from bone marrow. The receptors originated from a donor at least 40 years old with multiple myeloma.

This clonotype has only a few counts. J is TRBJ1-2 and V is TRBV13; TRBD1 agrees at 9 bases. J gave up 8 bases and V 6 bases, and 10 bases lay outside the gene matches. CDR1 is PRHDT, CDR2 FYEKMQ, per germline (reference sequence). This CDR3 is 14 amino acids long. CDR3 coding DNA: TGTGCCAGCAGTTCCGGACAGGGGCAAGGGGGCTACACCTTC. It yields the protein CASSSGQGQGGYTF.

The CDR3 nucleotides are TGTGCCAGCAGTGGATTTGGGGTAACCTACAATGAGCAGTTCTTC. This gives the protein CASSGFGVTYNEQFF. The V call is TRBV6-1, the J call TRBJ2-1; no firm D call. There are 15 residues in the CDR3. Germline CDR1 is MNHNS and CDR2 is SASEGT. V was pared by 4 bases and J by 2 bases, with 12 bases between.

As for this clonotype: A much larger clone lies a single base off, so this may be a read error. The CDR3 reads CASSLSQGSPLYGQYF. CDR3 DNA: TGTGCCAGCAGTTTATCCCAGGGGTCCCCTCTCTACGGGCAGTACTTC. The chain couples TRBV28 to TRBJ2-3, with D tentatively TRBD1 (6 bases). The J call could be wrong; TRBJ2-7 is a better fit for the DNA end. The CDR3 runs to 16 residues. Germline loops: CDR1 MDHEN, CDR2 SYDVKM.

Concerning this clonotype: A much larger clone sits a single nucleotide away, making a read error possible. The V and J genes are TRBV12-3 or TRBV12-4 and TRBJ2-2; 8 nucleotides line up with TRBD1. The CDR3 consists of 13 residues. CDR3: CANSPTGAGELFF. The CDR3 coding sequence is TGTGCCAACAGTCCGACAGGGGCCGGGGAGCTGTTTTTT.

This clonotype was seen many times. J is TRBJ2-1 and V is TRBV14, with no clear D. CDR3 length equals 12 residues. The germline V gene has CDR1 SGHDN and CDR2 FVKESK. V dropped 1 base and J dropped 9 bases, with 7 bases sitting between them. Written as DNA, the CDR3 is TGTGCCAGCAGCCAAGCTAGACTTGAGCAGTTCTTC. Protein: CASSQARLEQFF.

Worth noting for this clonotype: A junction end diverges from the germline sequence, so it may reflect a read error. V gene TRBV7-9 combines with J gene TRBJ2-1; TRBD1 matches 8 bases. The CDR3 has 16 residues. Per germline, CDR1 SEHNR and CDR2 FQNEAQ (reference sequence). The CDR3 DNA reads as TGTGCCAGCGGACATCCGGCAGGGGGCTCCTACAATGGGCAGTTCTTC. This gives the protein CASGHPAGGSYNGQFF. The whole variable domain, remainder taken from reference TRBV7-9 and TRBJ2-1, is DTGVSQNPRHKITKRGQNVTFRCDPISEHNRLYWYRQTLGQGPEFLTYFQNEAQLEKSRLLSDRFSAERPKGSFSTLEIQRTEQGDSAMYLCASGHPAGGSYNGQFFGPGTRLTVL.

With regard to this clonotype: This may be a read error: a much more frequent sequence differs by one nucleotide. The gene calls are TRBV20-1 and TRBJ2-4; D is ambiguous. This CDR3 has 13 residues. The germline CDR1 and CDR2 sequences are DFQATT and SNEGSKA (reference sequence). The CDR3 reads CSAPSMGKNIQCF. Written as DNA, the CDR3 is TGCAGTGCCCCTTCGATGGGGAAAAACATTCAGTGCTTC.

This clonotype came up many times. The chain is built from TRBV12-3 or TRBV12-4 and TRBJ2-6; no clear D gene. The CDR3 loop spans 14 amino acids. V lost 8 bases to trimming and J lost 4 bases, with 12 bases between them. The CDR3 is CASWDGSGANVLTF. DNA of the CDR3: TGTGCCAGCTGGGATGGTTCCGGGGCCAACGTCCTGACTTTC.

Many counts were recorded for this clonotype. The chain combines TRBV14 with TRBJ2-7; D possibly corresponds to TRBD1 (5 bases). From germline, CDR1 is SGHDN and CDR2 FVKESK. V lost 3 bases, J lost 3 bases, and 18 bases lay in between. The CDR3 sequence is 16 residues long. CDR3 sequence (DNA): TGTGCCAGCAGCCAGTCGCCGGCGACAGCATTCTACGAGCAGTACTTC. Translation gives CASSQSPATAFYEQYF.

This rearrangement joins TRBV20-1 to TRBJ2-3, with D unclear. CDR1 and CDR2 (germline): DFQATT, SNEGSKA (reference sequence). This CDR3 has 17 amino acids. V was cut by 0 bases and J by 1 base, with 17 bases left in between. The CDR3 spells CSARDRWVARRTDTQYF. The CDR3, as DNA: TGCAGTGCTAGAGATCGGTGGGTCGCTCGGCGCACAGATACGCAGTATTTT.

This clonotype was counted many times. This chain joins TRBV12-3 or TRBV12-4 and TRBJ1-5, with TRBD1 identical over 7 bases. The V segment lost 5 bases and the J segment 6 bases; nucleotides outside the gene matches: 7. This CDR3 has 14 amino acids. CDR3 sequence (DNA): TGTGCCAGCAGTCCCCGACAGGGAGCTCAGCCCCAGCATTTT. Amino acid sequence: CASSPRQGAQPQHF.

Many counts were recorded for this clonotype. The chain is built from TRBV4-1 and TRBJ2-5; no clear D. Germline V gene lookup returns CDR1 MGHRA and CDR2 YSYEKL. This CDR3 comprises 12 residues. V was clipped by 2 bases and J by 4 bases, with 5 bases between them. CDR3 sequence reads: CASSQNGETQYF. CDR3 DNA sequence: TGCGCCAGCAGCCAAAACGGAGAGACCCAGTACTTC.

The rearrangement uses TRBV19 and TRBJ2-7; D call uncertain. Germline values: CDR1 LNHDA, CDR2 SQIVND (reference sequence). The CDR3 spans 16 residues. The germline V and J ends were trimmed by 3 bases and 5 bases, with 20 bases remaining between them. CDR3 amino acids: CASSISHAESTDEQYF. The CDR3 region has the DNA TGTGCCAGTAGTATCAGCCACGCTGAATCGACCGACGAGCAGTACTTC.

This clonotype was seen a few times. This chain uses TRBV5-1 with TRBJ2-1; no firm D call. The CDR3 contains 15 residues. V gave up 4 bases and J gave up 4 bases, with 15 bases separating them. Germline CDR1 and CDR2: SGHRS and YFSETQ. The CDR3 here is CASSQIYYGYNEQFF. In DNA form, the CDR3 reads TGCGCCAGCAGCCAGATTTACTACGGGTACAATGAGCAGTTCTTC.

This clonotype was seen at least ten times. J is TRBJ2-2 and V is TRBV7-3, with D possibly TRBD1 on 6 matching bases. V gave up 5 bases and J gave up 6 bases, with 13 bases separating them. Germline V gene sequence: CDR1 SGHTA, CDR2 FQGTGA. The CDR3 contains 14 residues. In DNA, the CDR3 is TGTGCCAGCAGCCCCGTTAGGGGGTCCGGGGAGCTGTTTTTT. It is translated as CASSPVRGSGELFF.

This clonotype was found many times. The gene calls are TRBV19 and TRBJ2-7; the match to TRBD1 covers 7 bases. V trimming: 3 bases; J trimming: 7 bases; junction bases outside the gene matches: 6. From germline, CDR1 is LNHDA and CDR2 SQIVND (reference sequence). The CDR3 extends over 13 amino acids. The CDR3 loop reads CASSIEGAREQYF. The CDR3 nucleotides read TGTGCCAGTAGTATTGAGGGGGCGCGGGAGCAGTACTTC. The entire variable domain, with the rest obtained from reference TRBV19 and TRBJ2-7, is as follows: DGGITQSPKYLFRKEGQNVTLSCEQNLNHDAMYWYRQDPGQGLRLIYYSQIVNDFQKGDIAEGYSVSREKKESFPLTVTSAQKNPTAFYLCASSIEGAREQYFGPGTRLTVT.

There are a few counts of this clonotype. J is TRBJ1-3 and V is TRBV7-2; no definite D call. Germline V gene sequence: CDR1 SGHTA, CDR2 FQGNSA. The CDR3 sequence is 15 residues long. The V end was cut by 5 bases, the J end by 0 bases, with 11 bases between. The CDR3 here is CASSLGRASGNTIYF. The CDR3 DNA follows: TGTGCCAGCAGCCTAGGACGGGCCTCTGGAAACACCATATATTTT.

This clonotype was counted only a few times. The chain has TRBV30 and TRBJ2-1, with TRBD2 matching over 13 bases. This CDR3 region has 18 residues. Germline V gives CDR1 GTSNPN, CDR2 SVGIG (reference sequence). V lost 1 base, J lost 8 bases, and 14 bases stayed unmatched. The CDR3 spells CAWSGWGTSGILRDEQFF. CDR3 nucleotides: TGTGCCTGGAGTGGATGGGGGACTAGCGGGATTCTCCGCGATGAGCAGTTCTTC.

As for this clonotype: A read error is possible here, since a much larger clone lies one base away. This chain uses TRBV20-1 with TRBJ1-2; 9 bases align to TRBD1. The CDR3 spans 12 residues. With 8 bases clipped from V and 6 bases from J, the junction kept 7 bases outside the gene matches. Per the germline V gene, CDR1 is DFQATT and CDR2 is SNEGSKA (reference sequence). The CDR3 DNA follows: TGCAGTACTGGGACAGGGTCGGATGGCTACACCTTC. Amino acids: CSTGTGSDGYTF.

This clonotype was observed at least ten times. The chain employs TRBV18 and TRBJ1-1; possible D gene TRBD1, 6 bases. Germline CDR1 reads KGHSH; CDR2 reads LQKENI. The CDR3 spans 15 residues. V lost 3 bases and J 1 base, leaving 12 bases between the germline ends. For the CDR3, the DNA is TGTGCCAGCTCACCCCTGGACAGTTCGAACACTGAAGCTTTCTTT. This sequence encodes CASSPLDSSNTEAFF. Full variable domain (remainder filled in from reference TRBV18 and TRBJ1-1): NAGVMQNPRHLVRRRGQEARLRCSPMKGHSHVYWYRQLPEEGLKFMVYLQKENIIDESGMPKERFSAEFPKEGPSILRIQQVVRGDSAAYFCASSPLDSSNTEAFFGQGTRLTVV.

This clonotype has just a few counts. The gene calls are TRBV20-1 and TRBJ2-2, with 12 bases lining up with TRBD2. The trim removed 1 base at V and 1 base at J, leaving 16 bases unmatched. Germline CDR1 and CDR2: DFQATT and SNEGSKA (reference sequence). The CDR3 has 21 amino acids. CDR3: CSARGLSQTSGSNVNTGELFF. The CDR3 bases are TGCAGTGCTAGAGGGCTGAGTCAGACTAGCGGGAGTAACGTGAACACCGGGGAGCTGTTTTTT.

The chain is built from TRBV7-2 and TRBJ1-3; D unclear. The germline V gene has CDR1 SGHTA and CDR2 FQGNSA. This CDR3 comprises 13 residues. Deletions cut 1 base from V and 3 bases from J, with 4 bases between. The CDR3 nucleotides read TGTGCCAGCAGCTTAGACCGTGGAAACACCATATATTTT. It codes for CASSLDRGNTIYF.

The rearrangement joins TRBV7-2 to TRBJ2-4; 8 bases align to TRBD1. The CDR3 extends over 13 amino acids. The germline CDR1 and CDR2 sequences are SGHTA and FQGNSA. The V gene end was trimmed by 5 bases and the J gene end by 9 bases; junction bases not matched to a gene: 6. CDR3 residues: CASSLNTGGIQYF. As DNA, the CDR3 is TGTGCCAGCAGCCTAAACACAGGGGGCATTCAGTACTTC.

This clonotype was detected many times. The CDR3 DNA is TGTGCCAGTAGCACAGGGAGGACAGATCAGCCCCAGCATTTT. Translation gives CASSTGRTDQPQHF. This chain uses TRBV19 with TRBJ1-5; the D gene is possibly TRBD1 (6 bases). Trimming took 6 bases from V and 5 from J, leaving 14 bases between them. CDR1 LNHDA and CDR2 SQIVND come from the germline V gene (reference sequence). This CDR3 has 14 amino acids.

This clonotype was detected ten times or more. This rearrangement joins TRBV7-9 to TRBJ1-1; maybe TRBD1 (6 bases). CDR3 size: 14 residues. V was pared by 5 bases and J by 1 base, with 11 bases between. Germline V CDR1 and CDR2: SEHNR, FQNEAQ (reference sequence). CDR3 region: CASSPRGSNTEAFF. The CDR3 region has the DNA TGTGCCAGCAGCCCAAGGGGGTCGAACACTGAAGCTTTCTTT.